This T cell receptor beta chain was sequenced during a study of blood T cell repertoires in COVID-19. Study as a whole: The United States, Italy and Spain provided the acute and convalescent COVID-19 samples. Sources were T cells, B-cell-depleted T cells, or PBMCs; the material itself was cDNA or gDNA.

The CDR3 spans 14 residues. V gave up 7 bases and J gave up 2 bases, with 11 bases separating them. Germline V lookup: CDR1 MNHEY, CDR2 SMNVEV (reference sequence). Methods used by the authors: Reference gene primer amplification in the assay estimated nucleated cell counts. Measured with immunoSEQ multiplex PCR; TCRdb has only the in-frame clones, and not every one. V and J calls plus clone size are reproduced from that table; the DNA served to infer D and trimming. The sample has about 100,000 clones; 84% are singletons. The chain employs TRBV27 and TRBJ2-2, with D possibly being TRBD1 (5 bases). The clonotype comes from a human donor in a cohort sampled during active COVID-19. Material: peripheral blood. CDR3 sequence reads: CASTKTANTGELFF. The CDR3 nucleotides read TGTGCCAGCACCAAGACAGCTAACACCGGGGAGCTGTTTTTT.